The clone carrying this T cell receptor beta chain was detected a few times. Its specificity is not known. The CDR3 is 17 amino acids. CDR1 is SGHRS, CDR2 YFSETQ, per germline. V lost 0 bases and J lost 4; bases outside the gene matches: 10. Using constant-segment primers, 5'RACE produced TCR alpha and TCR beta cDNA libraries carrying sample barcodes and UMIs. TCRdb ran MiXCR on the 5' RACE reads and lists one entry per CDR3 protein. The sample includes some 300,000 distinct CDR3 sequences, approximately 22% seen only once; the top ten take roughly 21%. The data were obtained in a study of T-cell memory formation after mild COVID-19. On the study more broadly: Each donor largely had its own TCR clusters.

Study conclusions and caveats: Second-wave clones with a day 37 peak had unconfirmed SARS-CoV-2 specificity. Cross-reactive memory appears to have joined, as suggested by some responding clones showing up in pre-infection memory.

Sequenced material: PBMCs or a T cell subset sorted from them (not recorded which). The V and J genes are TRBV5-1 and TRBJ2-7, with 10 bases lining up with TRBD1. This receptor was taken from a man younger than 35 who had mild COVID-19 (a few samples of this study predate the infection). Cell type and time point are not known. This CDR3 reads CASSLEKDDRGRYEQYV. The CDR3 coding sequence is TGCGCCAGCAGCTTGGAAAAGGACGACAGGGGGCGGTACGAGCAGTACGTC.